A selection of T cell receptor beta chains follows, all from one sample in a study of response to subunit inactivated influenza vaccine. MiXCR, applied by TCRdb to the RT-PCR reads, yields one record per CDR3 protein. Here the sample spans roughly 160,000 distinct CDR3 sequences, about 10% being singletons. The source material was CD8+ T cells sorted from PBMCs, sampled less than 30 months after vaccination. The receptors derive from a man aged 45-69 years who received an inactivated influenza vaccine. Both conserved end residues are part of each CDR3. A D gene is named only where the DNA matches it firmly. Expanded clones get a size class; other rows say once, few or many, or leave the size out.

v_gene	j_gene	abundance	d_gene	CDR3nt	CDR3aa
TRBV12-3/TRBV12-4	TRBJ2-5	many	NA	TGTGCCAGCAGTAAAGCGCAACAAGAGACCCAGTACTTC	CASSKAQQETQYF
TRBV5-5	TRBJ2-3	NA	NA	TGTGCGAGCAGCTCGGACTACCTAGCAGAGACGCAGTATTTT	CASSSDYLAETQYF
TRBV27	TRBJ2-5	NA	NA	TGTGCCAGCAGACCAATTATGTCCGACCAAGAGACCCAGTACTTC	CASRPIMSDQETQYF
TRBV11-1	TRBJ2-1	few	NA	TGTGCCAGCAGCCCTTTGCTGCGGCACTCCTACAATGAGCAGTTCTTC	CASSPLLRHSYNEQFF
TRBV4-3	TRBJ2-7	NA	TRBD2	TGCGCCAGCAGCCAAGATTGGGCTAGCGGGGTTGGCGAGCAGTACTTC	CASSQDWASGVGEQYF
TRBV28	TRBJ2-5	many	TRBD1	TGTGCCAGCAGTCTGGACAGGGGCTTCGAGACCCAGTACTTC	CASSLDRGFETQYF
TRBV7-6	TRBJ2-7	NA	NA	TGTGCCAGCAGCTTAGCTACAGTGGGGACCTACGAGCAGTACTTC	CASSLATVGTYEQYF
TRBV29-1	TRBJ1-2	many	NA	TGCAGCGTTCTGAATAACTATGGCTACACCTTC	CSVLNNYGYTF
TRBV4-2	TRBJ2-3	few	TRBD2	TGTGCCAGCAGCCAAGATTGGGTGCGGGAGGGCACACATACGCAGTATTTT	CASSQDWVREGTHTQYF
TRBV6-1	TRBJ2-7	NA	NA	TGTGCCACCCACCAAGCCCTAGGGGGTGAGCAGTACTTC	CATHQALGGEQYF
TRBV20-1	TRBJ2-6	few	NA	TGCAGTGCTAGAGATTCCCGCGCGCCCCACTCTGGGGCCAACGTCCTGACTTTC	CSARDSRAPHSGANVLTF
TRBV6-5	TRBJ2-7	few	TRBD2	TGTGCCAGCAGTACTCTAGCGGGAGCTCCCTACGAGCAGTACTTC	CASSTLAGAPYEQYF